One and the same sample provided the 27 T cell receptor beta chains below, sequenced in a study of blood T cell repertoires in COVID-19. Sequenced by immunoSEQ multiplex PCR; TCRdb stores in-frame clones only, minus some. The sample yields roughly 240,000 clones, roughly 85% seen once. Sequenced material: PBMCs or T cells enriched from blood (not recorded which). These receptors were obtained from a woman between 45 and 65 years old with acute COVID-19.

This clone has a handful of counts. The gene calls are TRBV7-2 and TRBJ2-5, with D perhaps matching TRBD1 (6 bases). V shed 4 bases and J shed 6 bases, with 12 bases lying between them. Germline assignment: CDR1 SGHTA and CDR2 FQGNSA. This CDR3 comprises 13 residues. The CDR3 protein is CASSSQGAKTQYF. CDR3 DNA sequence: TGTGCCAGCAGCTCACAGGGTGCGAAGACCCAGTACTTC.

This chain joins TRBV4-3 and TRBJ1-6, with 9 bases identical to TRBD1. The V segment lost 1 base and the J segment 2 bases; nucleotides outside the gene matches: 3. The CDR3 length is 17 residues. Germline V gene data show CDR1 as LGHNA and CDR2 as YSLEER. CDR3 protein: CASSQAGTGTYNSPLHF. CDR3 bases: TGCGCCAGCAGCCAAGCCGGGACAGGGACCTATAATTCACCCCTCCACTTT.

The chain carries TRBV4-2 and TRBJ1-4; 11 bases map to TRBD1. In germline, CDR1 is LGHNA, CDR2 YNFKEQ. The CDR3 spans 18 residues. V gave up 0 bases and J gave up 3 bases; unmatched junction bases: 6. The CDR3 region is CASSQDSDRGPPNEKLFF. CDR3 DNA: TGTGCCAGCAGCCAAGATTCGGACAGGGGGCCTCCTAATGAAAAACTGTTTTTT.

The gene calls are TRBV5-1 and TRBJ1-4; D is unclear. The CDR3 has 15 amino acids. V lost 0 bases, J lost 5 bases, and 11 bases lay in between. CDR1 and CDR2 from the germline V gene are SGHRS and YFSETQ. CDR3 coding DNA: TGCGCCAGCAGCTTGGAATGGAGAGAGAATGAAAAACTGTTTTTT. Protein sequence: CASSLEWRENEKLFF.

The chain combines TRBV30 with TRBJ1-1; possibly TRBD1 for D (6 bases). The CDR3 is 12 amino acids. The germline gives CDR1 GTSNPN, CDR2 SVGIG (reference sequence). V was pared by 0 bases and J by 7 bases, with 9 bases between. Here the CDR3 reads CAWSVSGVEAFF. CDR3 in DNA: TGTGCCTGGAGTGTGTCAGGGGTTGAAGCTTTCTTT.

The rearrangement links TRBV5-1 to TRBJ2-2; maybe TRBD1 (6 bases). The V end was cut by 4 bases, the J end by 0 bases, with 7 bases between. This CDR3 has 14 amino acids. Germline values: CDR1 SGHRS, CDR2 YFSETQ. This CDR3 reads CASSGQTNTGELFF. CDR3 in DNA: TGCGCCAGCAGCGGACAGACGAACACCGGGGAGCTGTTTTTT.

For the CDR3, the DNA is TGTGCCAGCATTGCCCAAGCCGGCTACACCTTC. It encodes CASIAQAGYTF. The genes are TRBV6-5 and TRBJ1-2, with D unresolved. Trimming removed 7 bases at V and 8 bases at J, with 11 bases between. From germline, CDR1 is MNHEY and CDR2 SVGAGI. The CDR3 is 11 residues long.

V and J are TRBV6-5 and TRBJ2-2; 9 positions match TRBD2. Germline values: CDR1 MNHEY, CDR2 SVGAGI. CDR3 length: 15 residues. J was trimmed by 9 bases and V by 10 bases; bases with no gene match: 15. The CDR3 DNA is TGTGCCACCACAGGTGGAAGCGGGGGGTCCCGGGAGCTGTTTTTT. This translates into CATTGGSGGSRELFF.

V gene TRBV14 combines with J gene TRBJ1-1, with TRBD1 matching 9 bases. The CDR3 has 15 amino acids. With 5 bases clipped from V and 5 bases from J, the junction kept 9 bases outside the gene matches. The germline gives CDR1 SGHDN, CDR2 FVKESK. CDR3 nucleotides: TGTGCCAGCAGCTTTAGGACAGGGGCGACGACTGAAGCTTTCTTT. The encoded protein is CASSFRTGATTEAFF.

V is TRBV19 and J is TRBJ1-1; the D gene is possibly TRBD1 (5 bases). CDR1 is LNHDA and CDR2 is SQIVND in the germline V gene (reference sequence). The CDR3 runs 13 residues. The germline V and J ends were trimmed by 4 bases and 3 bases, with 9 bases remaining between them. This chain's CDR3 is CASSTRGDTEAFF. The CDR3, as DNA: TGTGCCAGTAGTACCCGGGGGGACACTGAAGCTTTCTTT.

The rearrangement links TRBV15 to TRBJ1-5; 7 bases are shared with TRBD1. The CDR3 is 15 residues long. Per the germline V gene, CDR1 is LNHNV and CDR2 is YYDKDF (reference sequence). V lost 3 bases and J lost 6; bases outside the gene matches: 8. CDR3 nucleotide sequence: TGTGCCACCAGCAGGGACAGGAACAGGGTTCAGCCCCAGCATTTT. Its translation is CATSRDRNRVQPQHF.

This sequence joins TRBV4-2 and TRBJ1-3, with D possibly TRBD1 on 6 matching bases. V lost 5 bases, J lost 8 bases, and 13 bases lay in between. The V gene's germline CDR1 is LGHNA and CDR2 YNFKEQ. The CDR3 contains 13 residues. This chain's CDR3 is CASSNRGGDTIYF. CDR3 nucleotides: TGTGCCAGCAGCAACAGAGGGGGGGACACCATATATTTT.

The CDR3 loop is CASSEQGGGTEAFF. In DNA form, the CDR3 reads TGTGCCAGCAGTGAACAGGGGGGAGGCACTGAAGCTTTCTTT. V and J are TRBV2 and TRBJ1-1, with 7 nucleotides matching TRBD1. The CDR3 totals 14 residues. The V segment lost 2 bases and the J segment 4 bases; nucleotides outside the gene matches: 4. The germline V gene encodes CDR1 SNHLY and CDR2 FYNNEI.

The gene calls are TRBV12-3 or TRBV12-4 and TRBJ1-2; D might be TRBD1 (6 bases). The CDR3 sequence is 13 residues long. The V end was cut by 6 bases, the J end by 4 bases, with 12 bases between. For the CDR3, the DNA is TGTGCCAGCAGACAACAGGGCTTCTATGGCTACACCTTC. It specifies CASRQQGFYGYTF.

This clone showed up just once. The chain employs TRBV29-1 and TRBJ1-2; no reliable D call. Germline lookup yields CDR1 SQVTM and CDR2 ANQGSEA. V lost 6 bases to trimming and J lost 2 bases, with 13 bases between them. The CDR3 extends over 13 amino acids. CDR3 in amino acids: CSVYINTNYGYTF. In DNA form, the CDR3 reads TGCAGCGTGTACATAAACACCAACTATGGCTACACCTTC.

This chain uses TRBV5-4 with TRBJ1-1; 8 bases match TRBD1. The CDR3 covers 15 residues. Per germline, CDR1 SGHNT and CDR2 YYREEE (reference sequence). V lost 5 bases and J lost 8; bases outside the gene matches: 14. The CDR3 sequence is CASSSPTGGLSEAFF. The CDR3 bases are TGTGCCAGCAGTTCTCCAACAGGGGGTCTAAGCGAAGCTTTCTTT.

The V gene is TRBV29-1, the J gene TRBJ1-2; maybe TRBD1 (5 bases). The ends were cut back, 3 bases at V and 8 bases at J, with 13 bases in the middle. Germline values: CDR1 SQVTM, CDR2 ANQGSEA. This CDR3 region has 12 residues. The CDR3 loop reads CSVEAGQGGYTF. The CDR3 DNA reads as TGCAGCGTTGAGGCCGGCCAGGGCGGCTACACCTTC. The full variable domain, completed using reference TRBV29-1 and TRBJ1-2, is SAVISQKPSRDICQRGTSLTIQCQVDSQVTMMFWYRQQPGQSLTLIATANQGSEATYESGFVIDKFPISRPNLTFSTLTVSNMSPEDSSIYLCSVEAGQGGYTFGSGTRLTVV.

This clone is a singleton in its sample. Other DNA sequences in the same sample also yield this CDR3. The V and J genes are TRBV13 and TRBJ1-1, with unresolved D. The germline V and J ends were trimmed by 1 base and 4 bases, with 7 bases remaining between them. This CDR3 comprises 13 residues. From germline, CDR1 is PRHDT and CDR2 FYEKMQ (reference sequence). The CDR3 is CASSLDRGTEAFF. The CDR3 nucleotides are TGTGCCAGCAGCTTAGATCGGGGCACTGAAGCTTTCTTT.

The chain carries TRBV29-1 and TRBJ1-1; TRBD1 is a possible D gene (5 bases). There are 13 residues in the CDR3. Trimming pared 5 bases from V and 3 bases from J, leaving 13 bases between. Germline-derived CDR1 and CDR2 are SQVTM and ANQGSEA. The CDR3: CSVPHPRDTEAFF. CDR3 DNA: TGCAGCGTTCCCCACCCCAGGGACACTGAAGCTTTCTTT.

This clone was detected once. The J gene is TRBJ2-1, the V gene TRBV30, with TRBD2 matching 8 bases. The germline CDR1 and CDR2 sequences are GTSNPN and SVGIG (reference sequence). CDR3 length equals 17 residues. Trimming took 2 bases from V and 5 from J; bases not matched to a gene: 14. The CDR3 region has the DNA TGTGCCTGGAGTACCCCCTTTTTGCGGGGGGCTCACAATGAGCAGTTCTTC. As protein: CAWSTPFLRGAHNEQFF.

This chain connects TRBV27 to TRBJ1-6; a possible D gene is TRBD1 (5 bases). The V gene lost 5 bases and the J gene lost 4 bases, with 15 bases spanning the gap. CDR3 length: 16 amino acids. Germline V gene data show CDR1 as MNHEY and CDR2 as SMNVEV (reference sequence). The CDR3 DNA sequence: TGTGCCAGCAGTCCCACGGGACTGGGATATAATTCACCCCTCCACTTT. It codes for CASSPTGLGYNSPLHF.

The chain is built from TRBV4-3 and TRBJ1-2, with D unresolved. Trimming took off 0 bases at V and 10 bases at J, with 9 bases between the two ends. The CDR3 has 12 residues. CDR1 is LGHNA and CDR2 is YSLEER in the germline V gene. The CDR3 sequence: CASSQDSYYYTF. The CDR3 DNA follows: TGCGCCAGCAGCCAAGATTCCTACTACTACACCTTC.

The chain combines TRBV3-1 (or the pseudogene TRBV3-2) with TRBJ2-3; a weak D match, TRBD2 (5 bases). CDR1 and CDR2 from the germline V gene are LGHDT and YNNKEL (reference sequence). The CDR3 contains 16 residues. The V end lost 2 bases, the J end lost 3 bases, and 15 bases lay between the germline ends. The CDR3 DNA sequence: TGTGCCAGCAGCCAACTTGGACGGGGAGTAACAGATACGCAGTATTTT. Its translation is CASSQLGRGVTDTQYF.

This clone has only a few counts. CDR3 nucleotide sequence: TGTGCCTTGGACAGGGATCTAGGAAACACCATATATTTT. Protein sequence: CALDRDLGNTIYF. The chain joins TRBV30 to TRBJ1-3; 8 bases are shared with TRBD1. CDR3 length equals 13 residues. Trimming cost V 7 bases and J 4 bases; bases outside gene matches: 6. Germline CDR1 reads GTSNPN; CDR2 reads SVGIG (reference sequence).

This chain links TRBV9 with TRBJ1-4, with a possible D match to TRBD1 (5 bases). Trimming removed 4 bases at V and 5 bases at J, with 9 bases between. The CDR3 length is 13 residues. Germline CDR1 reads SGDLS; CDR2 reads YYNGEE. CDR3 nucleotides: TGTGCCAGCAGCCCCCCAGGGAATGAAAAACTGTTTTTT. It is translated as CASSPPGNEKLFF.

The chain recombines TRBV19 with TRBJ1-1; D may be TRBD1 (5 bases). V shed 8 bases and J shed 2 bases, with 15 bases lying between them. The germline V gene has CDR1 LNHDA and CDR2 SQIVND (reference sequence). The CDR3 has 14 residues. In DNA, the CDR3 is TGTGCCAGTGATAGGGGAAATACCAACACTGAAGCTTTCTTT. Translation: CASDRGNTNTEAFF.

This clone was recorded only once. This chain joins TRBV7-9 and TRBJ1-2; D is unclear. The CDR3 is 14 amino acids. V was pared by 4 bases and J by 8 bases, with 17 bases between. Germline CDR1 reads SEHNR; CDR2 reads FQNEAQ (reference sequence). The CDR3 loop reads CASSSFLHRWGYTF. CDR3 DNA: TGTGCCAGCAGCTCGTTCCTCCATCGGTGGGGCTACACCTTC.